This TCR beta chain was profiled in a study of human T cells and chemical hapten exposure. This CDR3 comprises 14 residues. CDR1 LGHNA and CDR2 YSLEER come from the germline V gene. V was cut by 4 bases and J by 8 bases, with 17 bases left in between. Study outcomes and limitations: Because they had alopecia, donors may respond immunologically unlike healthy people.

This clonotype was counted many times. The antigen remains unidentified. Time point denoted: pre-sensitization, week 0. As to treatment: therapeutic diphenylcyclopropenone sensitization with weekly scalp DPC. At patch-test visits, sampling came before the patch test. TCRdb processed the RACE reads anew with MiXCR; each CDR3 protein has one entry. In the table there are tens of thousands of distinct CDR3 sequences, about 8.9% of which are singletons. The chain recombines TRBV4-3 with TRBJ1-2; D call uncertain. Specimen: whole blood, collected in connection with sensitization to the hapten diphenylcyclopropenone (DPC). This receptor was taken from a woman in her thirties or forties with alopecia areata. Some clones in this sample may be carry-over from other donors' samples. The CDR3 protein is CASSRAADREGYTF. CDR3 DNA: TGCGCCAGCAGCCGGGCGGCGGACCGGGAGGGCTACACCTTC.